The 22 T cell receptor beta chains listed next were all sequenced from one sample in a study of cytomegalovirus exposure and HLA in healthy donors. The study ran its PCR with 60 Vbeta and 13 Jbeta primers. Generated by immunoSEQ multiplex PCR, the TCRdb table keeps only in-frame clones and is missing some. The sample contains around 130,000 clones, around 70% of which appear only once. The sequencing sample was made of PBMCs. These receptors originate from a man aged 25 to 45 in good health and CMV-seropositive.

The genes are TRBV19 and TRBJ2-7; 9 bases agree with TRBD1. V lost 3 bases and J lost 2; bases outside the gene matches: 5. Germline V lookup: CDR1 LNHDA, CDR2 SQIVND (reference sequence). This CDR3 is 15 amino acids long. The CDR3 nucleotides are TGTGCCAGTAGTATCCCCGGGACAGGGCCCTACGAGCAGTACTTC. Translation gives CASSIPGTGPYEQYF.

The V call is TRBV5-4, the J call TRBJ2-2; the D gene is possibly TRBD2 (5 bases). This CDR3 contains 16 residues. Trimming removed 2 bases from V and 5 bases from J, with 16 bases in between. Germline V gene sequence: CDR1 SGHNT, CDR2 YYREEE (reference sequence). The CDR3 loop is CASSFPEGTTTGELFF. CDR3 sequence (DNA): TGTGCCAGCAGCTTCCCCGAGGGAACAACGACCGGGGAGCTGTTTTTT.

In this sample, this clone turned up a few times. This chain connects TRBV7-8 to TRBJ2-7, with D maybe TRBD2 (5 bases). This CDR3 contains 13 residues. The germline V gene encodes CDR1 SGHVS and CDR2 FQNEAQ. The V gene lost 2 bases and the J gene lost 7 bases, with 12 bases spanning the gap. The CDR3 sequence is CASSLPRGDEQYF. The CDR3 DNA reads as TGTGCCAGCAGCTTACCCCGGGGAGATGAGCAGTACTTC.

This clone was detected a few times. This rearrangement joins TRBV2 to TRBJ2-1, with D perhaps matching TRBD1 (6 bases). CDR3 length: 15 amino acids. Germline V gene sequence: CDR1 SNHLY, CDR2 FYNNEI. The V and J ends lost 4 bases and 8 bases respectively, with 18 bases between them. The CDR3 region has the DNA TGTGCCAGCAGTGCCCGGGACAATCCTCCCCATGAGCAGTTCTTC. Translating it yields CASSARDNPPHEQFF.

This clone was recorded a few times. This chain connects TRBV13 to TRBJ2-2, with unresolved D. The V gene lost 1 base and the J gene lost 0 bases, with 6 bases spanning the gap. Per germline, CDR1 PRHDT and CDR2 FYEKMQ (reference sequence). The CDR3 is 15 amino acids. The CDR3 nucleotides read TGTGCCAGCAGCTTAGAGAGGCCGAACACCGGGGAGCTGTTTTTT. Residues: CASSLERPNTGELFF.

V is TRBV5-6 and J is TRBJ1-1; D remains unclear. CDR1 SGHDT and CDR2 YYEEEE come from the germline V gene. The CDR3 extends over 17 amino acids. V was pared by 0 bases and J by 0 bases, with 15 bases between. In DNA, the CDR3 is TGTGCCAGCAGCTTGGTAGGAGGGTTTGACATGAACACTGAAGCTTTCTTT. This encodes CASSLVGGFDMNTEAFF.

V is TRBV7-6 and J is TRBJ2-5; D remains ambiguous. The CDR3 is 11 amino acids. Trimming removed 8 bases from V and 3 bases from J, with 7 bases in between. Germline loops: CDR1 SGHVS, CDR2 FNYEAQ. The CDR3 loop reads CASSIEETQYF. CDR3 nucleotides: TGTGCCAGCTCCATTGAAGAGACCCAGTACTTC.

The genes are TRBV18 and TRBJ2-3; D is possibly TRBD1 (6 bases). CDR3 length equals 14 residues. Germline V gene lookup returns CDR1 KGHSH and CDR2 LQKENI. V shed 5 bases and J shed 4 bases, with 13 bases lying between them. The CDR3 bases are TGTGCCAGCTCAACGGGGCAGGGGCCAGATACGCAGTATTTT. Protein sequence: CASSTGQGPDTQYF.

The chain couples TRBV6-1 to TRBJ1-2; D remains unclear. Trimming stripped 4 bases from V and 8 bases from J, with 20 bases between. The CDR3 extends over 15 amino acids. Germline V gene data show CDR1 as MNHNS and CDR2 as SASEGT. In nucleotides, the CDR3 is TGTGCCAGCAGTGCTGGCAGTTTCGGGTATTCGGGCTACACCTTC. Its protein is CASSAGSFGYSGYTF.

V and J are TRBV7-6 and TRBJ2-7; 12 bases line up with TRBD2. Germline V gives CDR1 SGHVS, CDR2 FNYEAQ. The V and J ends lost 6 bases and 2 bases, in that order; junction bases with no gene match: 5. The CDR3 consists of 15 residues. CDR3 protein: CASRPTSGSAYEQYF. CDR3 sequence (DNA): TGTGCCAGCAGACCGACTAGCGGGAGCGCCTACGAGCAGTACTTC. Filled out from reference TRBV7-6 and TRBJ2-7, the complete variable domain reads GAGVSQSPRYKVTKRGQDVALRCDPISGHVSLYWYRQALGQGPEFLTYFNYEAQQDKSGLPNDRFSAERPEGSISTLTIQRTEQRDSAMYRCASRPTSGSAYEQYFGPGTRLTVT.

The chain employs TRBV2 and TRBJ2-3, with 7 nucleotides matching TRBD1. This CDR3 contains 16 residues. V was pared by 6 bases and J by 0 bases, with 9 bases of the junction left unmatched. Germline CDR1 SNHLY, CDR2 FYNNEI. The CDR3 spells CASRLDRDRSTDTQYF. CDR3 coding DNA: TGTGCCAGCAGGTTAGACAGGGATCGTAGCACAGATACGCAGTATTTT.

This chain connects TRBV25-1 to TRBJ2-3; D perhaps matches TRBD1 (6 bases). Between the trimmed V and J ends, which lost 8 bases and 4 bases, there was a span of 19 bases. In germline, CDR1 is MGHDK, CDR2 SYGVNS. The CDR3 runs to 15 residues. The CDR3 sequence is CASSFWGQGSDTQYF. The CDR3 DNA is TGTGCCAGCTCGTTCTGGGGGCAGGGATCAGATACGCAGTATTTT.

This clone was detected once. V usage is TRBV5-1 and J usage is TRBJ2-3, with D hard to call. Trimming cost V 3 bases and J 5 bases, with 7 bases left between them. The germline V gene encodes CDR1 SGHRS and CDR2 YFSETQ. The CDR3 has 12 residues. The CDR3, as DNA: TGCGCCAGCAGCTCCCTATTAGATACGCAGTATTTT. Translated, it gives CASSSLLDTQYF.

The V call is TRBV5-5, the J call TRBJ1-4, with D possibly being TRBD1 (5 bases). The germline V and J ends were trimmed by 4 bases and 8 bases, with 15 bases remaining between them. Germline V gives CDR1 SGHKS, CDR2 YYEKEE (reference sequence). This CDR3 contains 14 residues. For the CDR3, the DNA is TGTGCCAGCAGCAGGGACCCTCGGGAGGAAAAACTGTTTTTT. Translated, it gives CASSRDPREEKLFF.

This sequence joins TRBV7-9 and TRBJ1-2, with D unclear. Trimming removed 5 bases at V and 4 bases at J, with 11 bases between. The CDR3 extends over 13 amino acids. Germline V CDR1 and CDR2: SEHNR, FQNEAQ (reference sequence). The CDR3 sequence: CASSPQASYGYTF. CDR3 sequence (DNA): TGTGCCAGCAGCCCGCAGGCTTCCTATGGCTACACCTTC.

The V gene is TRBV4-2, the J gene TRBJ2-1; the match to TRBD2 covers 13 bases. The trim removed 2 bases at V and 8 bases at J, leaving 6 bases unmatched. Germline V gene sequence: CDR1 LGHNA, CDR2 YNFKEQ. The CDR3 covers 16 residues. The CDR3 DNA reads as TGTGCCAGCAGCCAACGAGGACTAGCGGGAGAACATGAGCAGTTCTTC. As protein: CASSQRGLAGEHEQFF.

This clone showed up just a few times. The genes are TRBV7-9 and TRBJ2-5; TRBD2 matches 11 bases. This CDR3 is 16 amino acids long. Trimming at V came to 2 bases and at J to 4 bases, leaving 6 bases not matched to a gene. Germline assignment: CDR1 SEHNR and CDR2 FQNEAQ (reference sequence). The CDR3 nucleotides read TGTGCCAGCAGCTTAACTAGCGGGAGTCCGGGAGAGACCCAGTACTTC. Amino acid sequence: CASSLTSGSPGETQYF.

This clone has only one observation. The chain carries TRBV6-5 and TRBJ2-1; 9 bases are shared with TRBD2. This CDR3 contains 14 residues. CDR1 and CDR2 (germline): MNHEY, SVGAGI. Losses at the gene ends were 7 bases for V and 4 bases for J; bases not matched to a gene: 5. For the CDR3, the DNA is TGTGCCAGCACTAGACTAGCGGAGTACAATGAGCAGTTCTTC. Translating it yields CASTRLAEYNEQFF.

V usage is TRBV6-4 and J usage is TRBJ2-2, with D possibly being TRBD2 (5 bases). There are 14 residues in the CDR3. Looked up from germline, CDR1 is MRHNA and CDR2 is SNTAGT. The V and J ends lost 8 bases and 4 bases respectively, with 14 bases between them. CDR3 nucleotide sequence: TGTGCCAGCGCCAGCGGAGAGGGCACCGGGGAGCTGTTTTTT. Translated, it gives CASASGEGTGELFF.

This clone came up a few times. The V call is TRBV6-1, the J call TRBJ1-2; the D gene is possibly TRBD1 (5 bases). The germline V gene encodes CDR1 MNHNS and CDR2 SASEGT. CDR3 size: 15 residues. V lost 0 bases and J lost 5, with 13 bases in between. DNA of the CDR3: TGTGCCAGCAGTGAAGCGGCAGGGAATGAGTATGGCTACACCTTC. Encoded protein: CASSEAAGNEYGYTF.

This chain links TRBV9 with TRBJ2-3; a possible D gene is TRBD2 (7 bases). Germline V gives CDR1 SGDLS, CDR2 YYNGEE. CDR3 length: 18 residues. V lost 1 base to trimming and J lost 0 bases, with 18 bases between them. The CDR3, as DNA: TGTGCCAGCAGCGTACATCCCGGACAGCGGGATAGCACAGATACGCAGTATTTT. This translates into CASSVHPGQRDSTDTQYF.

This clone was found a few times. V is TRBV9 and J is TRBJ2-7, with TRBD2 matching 11 bases. J gave up 6 bases and V 0 bases, and 2 bases lay outside the gene matches. Germline CDR1 and CDR2: SGDLS and YYNGEE. The CDR3 length is 14 residues. As DNA, the CDR3 is TGTGCCAGCAGCGTAGTAGCGGGAGGGTCCGAGCAGTACTTC. It is translated as CASSVVAGGSEQYF.